This TCR beta chain was obtained from a study of a mutant IDH1 vaccine in newly diagnosed glioma. Overall study: Earlier treatment was radiotherapy, temozolomide, or both, with most getting both. Study-wide results and limits: Pseudoprogression appeared independent of alterations in top peripheral clonotypes.

Sequenced by immunoSEQ multiplex PCR; TCRdb stores in-frame clones only, minus some. Of around 27,000 clones in the sample, about 78% are singletons; the top ten hold around 8.2%. The CDR3 is made up of 12 amino acids. Trimming took 0 bases from V and 5 from J, leaving 5 bases between them. The germline V gene encodes CDR1 SGHRS and CDR2 YFSETQ. Time point given: week 11, during vaccination. Every vaccination contained 300 ug of the mutant IDH1 20-mer peptide and was paired with topical imiquimod. As for this clone: Its antigen is not identified.

The origin of this receptor is a woman aged 18-29 years with glioma. The rearrangement links TRBV5-1 to TRBJ2-5; D uncertain. Sequencing used PBMCs, obtained from a glioma patient whose treatment included an IDH1 peptide vaccine. CDR3: CASSLAFETQYF. Here the CDR3 DNA reads TGCGCCAGCAGCTTGGCTTTCGAGACCCAGTACTTC. The full variable domain, with the rest looked up from reference TRBV5-1 and TRBJ2-5, is KAGVTQTPRYLIKTRGQQVTLSCSPISGHRSVSWYQQTPGQGLQFLFEYFSETQRNKGNFPGRFSGRQFSNSRSEMNVSTLELGDSALYLCASSLAFETQYFGPGTRLLVL.